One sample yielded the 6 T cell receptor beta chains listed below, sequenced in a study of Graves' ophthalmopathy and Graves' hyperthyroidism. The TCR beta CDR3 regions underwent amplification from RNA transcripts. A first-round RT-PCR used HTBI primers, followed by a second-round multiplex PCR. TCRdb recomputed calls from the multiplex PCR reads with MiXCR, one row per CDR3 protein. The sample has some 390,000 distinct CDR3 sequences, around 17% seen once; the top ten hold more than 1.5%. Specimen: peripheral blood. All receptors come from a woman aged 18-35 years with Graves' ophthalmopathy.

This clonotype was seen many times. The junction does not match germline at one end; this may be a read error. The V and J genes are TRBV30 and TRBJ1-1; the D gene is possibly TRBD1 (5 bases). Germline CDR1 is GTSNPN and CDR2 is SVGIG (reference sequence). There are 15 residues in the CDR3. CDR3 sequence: CAWSLGQGSNSEAFF. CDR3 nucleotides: TGTGCCTGGAGTCTCGGTCAGGGATCGAACTCTGAAGCTTTCTTT.

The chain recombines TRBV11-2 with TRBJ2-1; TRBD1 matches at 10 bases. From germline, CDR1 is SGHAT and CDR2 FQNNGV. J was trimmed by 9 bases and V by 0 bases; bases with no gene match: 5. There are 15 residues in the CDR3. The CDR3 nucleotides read TGTGCCAGCAGCTTAGATCAGGGACAGGGGAGTGAGCAGTTCTTC. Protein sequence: CASSLDQGQGSEQFF.

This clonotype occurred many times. This chain's CDR3 is CASSPASWDRGMRNTIYF. CDR3 nucleotides: TGTGCCAGCAGCCCTGCTTCGTGGGACAGGGGAATGCGGAACACCATATATTTT. The chain couples TRBV12-3 or TRBV12-4 to TRBJ1-3, with TRBD1 matching 10 bases. The CDR3 sequence is 18 residues long. V lost 6 bases and J lost 7; bases outside the gene matches: 18.

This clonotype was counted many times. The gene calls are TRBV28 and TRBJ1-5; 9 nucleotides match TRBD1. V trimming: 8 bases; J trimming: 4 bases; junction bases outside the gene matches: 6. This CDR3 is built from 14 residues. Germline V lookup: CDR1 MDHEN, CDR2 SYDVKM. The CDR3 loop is CASLQTGGNQPQHF. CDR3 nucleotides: TGTGCCAGCCTCCAGACAGGGGGGAATCAGCCCCAGCATTTT. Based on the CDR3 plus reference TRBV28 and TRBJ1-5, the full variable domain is DVKVTQSSRYLVKRTGEKVFLECVQDMDHENMFWYRQDPGLGLRLIYFSYDVKMKEKGDIPEGYSVSREKKERFSLILESASTNQTSMYLCASLQTGGNQPQHFGDGTRLSIL.

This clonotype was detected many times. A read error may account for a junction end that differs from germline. Here the CDR3 reads CASSLLAGPGDF. The CDR3 bases are TGTGCCAGCAGTTTACTAGCGGGTCCGGGGGACTTC. This chain uses TRBV28 with TRBJ2-7, with TRBD2 matching 8 bases. Germline CDR1 and CDR2: MDHEN and SYDVKM. The CDR3 loop spans 12 amino acids.

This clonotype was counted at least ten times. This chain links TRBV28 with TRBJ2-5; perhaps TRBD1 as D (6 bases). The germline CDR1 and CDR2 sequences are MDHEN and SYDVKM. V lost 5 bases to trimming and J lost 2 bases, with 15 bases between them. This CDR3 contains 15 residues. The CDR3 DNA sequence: TGTGCCAGCAGTAACAGACAGGACCTTCAAGAGACCCAGTACTTC. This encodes CASSNRQDLQETQYF.